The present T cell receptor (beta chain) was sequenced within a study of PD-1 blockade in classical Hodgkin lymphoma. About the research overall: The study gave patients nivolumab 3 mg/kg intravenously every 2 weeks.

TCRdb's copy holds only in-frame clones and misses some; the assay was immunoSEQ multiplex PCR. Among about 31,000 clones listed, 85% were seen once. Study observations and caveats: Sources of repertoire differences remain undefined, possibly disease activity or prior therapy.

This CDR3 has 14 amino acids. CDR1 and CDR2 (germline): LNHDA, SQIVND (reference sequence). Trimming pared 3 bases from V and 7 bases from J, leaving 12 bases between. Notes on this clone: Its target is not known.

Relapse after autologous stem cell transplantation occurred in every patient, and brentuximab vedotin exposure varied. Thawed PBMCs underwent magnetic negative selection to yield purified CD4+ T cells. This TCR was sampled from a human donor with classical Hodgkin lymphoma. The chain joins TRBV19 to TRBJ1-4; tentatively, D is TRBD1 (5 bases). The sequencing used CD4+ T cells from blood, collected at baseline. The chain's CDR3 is CASSMWQGSEKLFF. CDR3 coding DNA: TGTGCCAGTAGTATGTGGCAGGGTTCTGAAAAACTGTTTTTT. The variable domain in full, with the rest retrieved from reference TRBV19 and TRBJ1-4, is DGGITQSPKYLFRKEGQNVTLSCEQNLNHDAMYWYRQDPGQGLRLIYYSQIVNDFQKGDIAEGYSVSREKKESFPLTVTSAQKNPTAFYLCASSMWQGSEKLFFGSGTQLSVL.